This TCR beta chain is from a study of shared clonotypes between healthy human individuals. Study results and limitations: Few donors limited the genetic and exposure-history diversity represented. Between a few donors, naive CD4 clonotypes were shared at a level of about 5%.

As originally analysed: Junction-only immunoSEQ data arrived without quality scores, meaning filtering differed. The protocol was immunoSEQ multiplex PCR, while the TCRdb copy is restricted to in-frame clones and leaves out a portion. The V and J calls and clone size were taken over from that table, and D and trimming were inferred from the DNA. This sample has 2 million to 2.5 million clones; under 97% occur once, and the top ten carry over 0.1%. Comment on this clone: Antigen unknown. Distinct nucleotide sequences in the sample also encode this CDR3.

This CDR3 has 14 residues. Germline-derived CDR1 and CDR2 are SGHRS and YFSETQ. Trimming removed 0 bases at V and 4 bases at J, with 11 bases between. Sequencing was carried out using naive CD4+ T cells sorted from blood. Sample subset: CD45RA+ positively selected. This chain joins TRBV5-1 and TRBJ2-7; a weak D match, TRBD1 (6 bases). The origin of this receptor is a man younger than 35 in good health. DNA for the CDR3: TGCGCCAGCAGCTTGGTTCCAGGGACATACGAGCAGTACTTC. Translating gives CASSLVPGTYEQYF.